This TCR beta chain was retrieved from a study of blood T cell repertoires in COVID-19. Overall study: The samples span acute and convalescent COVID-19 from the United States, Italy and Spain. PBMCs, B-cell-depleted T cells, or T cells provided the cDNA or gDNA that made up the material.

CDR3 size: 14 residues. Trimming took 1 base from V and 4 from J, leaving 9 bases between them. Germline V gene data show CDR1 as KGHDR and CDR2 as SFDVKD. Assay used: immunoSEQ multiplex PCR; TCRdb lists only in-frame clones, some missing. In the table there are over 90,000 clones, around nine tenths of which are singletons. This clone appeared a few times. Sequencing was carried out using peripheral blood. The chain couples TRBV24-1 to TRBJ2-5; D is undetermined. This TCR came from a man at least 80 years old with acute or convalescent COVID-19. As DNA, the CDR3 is TGTGCCACCAGTGATTTTTCAACGGGAGAGACCCAGTACTTC. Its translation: CATSDFSTGETQYF.